The 21 T cell receptor beta chains in this list originate from one sample, sequenced in a study of cytomegalovirus exposure and HLA in healthy donors (dated by TCRdb to about 2017). Library prep was done by the immunoSEQ multiplex PCR assay. For the multiplex PCR, a mixture combining 60 forward primers for TCR Vbeta segments and 13 reverse primers for TCR Jbeta segments was used. The immuneACCESS repertoire file appears here via TCRdb, limited to in-frame rearrangements. These files lack a portion of the clones; in checked studies, under half of the deficit traces to unresolved V genes, and the cause of the others is not known. Counted in this sample were approximately 100,000 clones; 78% of them appeared once. Clones ranked in the top ten supply over 3.5% of the sample. Sequencing used PBMCs. Receptors were obtained from a woman in her thirties or forties in good health and CMV-seropositive.

This clone was seen only a few times. This sequence joins TRBV5-1 and TRBJ2-5; TRBD2 aligns across 9 bases. This CDR3 has 15 residues. With 1 base clipped from V and 5 bases from J, the junction kept 6 bases outside the gene matches. Germline assignment: CDR1 SGHRS and CDR2 YFSETQ. CDR3 coding DNA: TGCGCCAGCAGCTTGTTGGCTAGCGGGACGGAGACCCAGTACTTC. This codes for CASSLLASGTETQYF.

The V call is TRBV27, the J call TRBJ1-5; a possible D gene is TRBD1 (6 bases). Looked up from germline, CDR1 is MNHEY and CDR2 is SMNVEV (reference sequence). The CDR3 covers 13 residues. V was shortened by 5 bases and J by 5 bases, with 10 bases between the two germline ends. CDR3 bases: TGTGCCAGCAGTCCAGGGGCCGATCAGCCCCAGCATTTT. Translating it yields CASSPGADQPQHF.

The chain uses TRBV9 and TRBJ2-5; 7 bases fit TRBD2. V was pared by 0 bases and J by 5 bases, with 13 bases of the junction left unmatched. CDR1 and CDR2 (germline): SGDLS, YYNGEE. This CDR3 region has 17 residues. Written as DNA, the CDR3 is TGTGCCAGCAGCGTAGGGCCCCTTGGGGGGGGAGTGGAGACCCAGTACTTC. Translated, it gives CASSVGPLGGGVETQYF.

This chain links TRBV6-6 with TRBJ1-5; D is uncertain. Germline CDR1 is MNHNY and CDR2 is SVGAGI (reference sequence). V lost 10 bases to trimming and J lost 4 bases, with 14 bases between them. The CDR3 consists of 13 residues. CDR3 region: CAICPGLNQPQHF. The DNA of the CDR3 is TGTGCCATCTGCCCCGGACTTAATCAGCCCCAGCATTTT.

The chain carries TRBV2 and TRBJ1-4, with D possibly being TRBD1 (6 bases). V was clipped by 6 bases and J by 7 bases, with 15 bases between them. The CDR3 extends over 14 amino acids. The V gene's germline CDR1 is SNHLY and CDR2 FYNNEI. CDR3 amino acids: CASRGQGSREKLFF. The CDR3 coding sequence is TGTGCCAGCAGGGGACAAGGCTCACGTGAAAAACTGTTTTTT.

The gene calls are TRBV11-2 and TRBJ2-7; TRBD2 agrees at 8 bases. V shed 4 bases, J shed 4 bases, and the junction held 12 bases outside the gene matches. The CDR3 has 16 residues. The germline gives CDR1 SGHAT, CDR2 FQNNGV. CDR3: CASSWPAGGAVYEQYF. CDR3 sequence (DNA): TGTGCCAGCAGCTGGCCGGCGGGGGGCGCAGTGTACGAGCAGTACTTC.

The chain combines TRBV5-4 with TRBJ2-5; 10 bases match TRBD2. Germline assignment: CDR1 SGHNT and CDR2 YYREEE (reference sequence). This CDR3 is built from 15 residues. The ends lost 2 bases at V and 5 bases at J; junction bases unmatched: 6. The CDR3 DNA sequence: TGTGCCAGCAGCTTAATATTAGCGGGAGGTGAGACCCAGTACTTC. Translating it yields CASSLILAGGETQYF.

The chain uses TRBV27 and TRBJ1-5; D remains unclear. V lost 5 bases to trimming and J lost 0 bases, with 14 bases between them. CDR1 MNHEY and CDR2 SMNVEV come from the germline V gene (reference sequence). This CDR3 contains 16 residues. DNA of the CDR3: TGTGCCAGCAGTCCGGGAACAGCGTATAGCAATCAGCCCCAGCATTTT. This sequence encodes CASSPGTAYSNQPQHF.

There are a few counts of this clone. The J gene is TRBJ2-1, the V gene TRBV11-2, with 10 bases aligning to TRBD2. V lost 2 bases to trimming and J lost 5 bases; unmatched junction nucleotides: 3. Germline V lookup: CDR1 SGHAT, CDR2 FQNNGV. The CDR3 totals 15 residues. The CDR3 DNA reads as TGTGCCAGCAGCTTATACAGCGGGAGGGACAATGAGCAGTTCTTC. Its translation is CASSLYSGRDNEQFF.

J is TRBJ2-3 and V is TRBV6-1, with TRBD2 identical over 7 bases. Germline assignment: CDR1 MNHNS and CDR2 SASEGT. This CDR3 has 14 amino acids. J gave up 8 bases and V 3 bases, and 8 bases lay outside the gene matches. The CDR3 loop is CASSDGGGPVTQYF. The CDR3, as DNA: TGTGCCAGCAGTGACGGGGGAGGGCCGGTTACGCAGTATTTT.

The chain is built from TRBV28 and TRBJ1-6; D may be TRBD1 (6 bases). This CDR3 has 15 amino acids. The V gene lost 4 bases and the J gene lost 5 bases, with 12 bases spanning the gap. Germline V gene data show CDR1 as MDHEN and CDR2 as SYDVKM. CDR3 amino acids: CASSYAQGDNSPLHF. In DNA, the CDR3 is TGTGCCAGCAGTTATGCACAGGGAGATAATTCACCCCTCCACTTT.

J is TRBJ1-5 and V is TRBV18; TRBD1 aligns across 10 bases. Germline CDR1 is KGHSH and CDR2 is LQKENI. This CDR3 contains 16 residues. V trimming: 6 bases; J trimming: 7 bases; junction bases outside the gene matches: 12. The CDR3 spells CASSPRPTGGGQPQHF. The CDR3 DNA is TGTGCCAGCTCCCCTCGACCGACAGGGGGCGGGCAGCCCCAGCATTTT.

The chain couples TRBV5-3 to TRBJ1-2; the match to TRBD1 covers 11 bases. TRBV5-3 carries the ORF label, with uncertain function. This CDR3 comprises 13 residues. The ends lost 8 bases at V and 5 bases at J; junction bases unmatched: 5. The CDR3 loop reads CASGQGARYGYTF. The CDR3 bases are TGTGCCAGTGGACAGGGGGCGCGTTATGGCTACACCTTC.

The chain links TRBV5-6 to TRBJ1-1; TRBD1 agrees at 9 bases. The CDR3 consists of 18 residues. V shed 3 bases and J 3 bases; nucleotides not matched to a gene: 15. Germline V gives CDR1 SGHDT, CDR2 YYEEEE. The CDR3 DNA is TGTGCCAGCAGCTATTTAATCGGGACAGGGTTTAGGGACACTGAAGCTTTCTTT. Amino acid sequence: CASSYLIGTGFRDTEAFF. Full variable domain (missing parts from reference TRBV5-6 and TRBJ1-1): DAGVTQSPTHLIKTRGQQVTLRCSPKSGHDTVSWYQQALGQGPQFIFQYYEEEERQRGNFPDRFSGHQFPNYSSELNVNALLLGDSALYLCASSYLIGTGFRDTEAFFGQGTRLTVV.

Comments on this clone: The sample holds other DNA sequences that translate to the same CDR3. The chain has TRBV28 and TRBJ2-7; D ambiguous. From germline, CDR1 is MDHEN and CDR2 SYDVKM. The CDR3 loop spans 12 amino acids. The germline V and J ends were trimmed by 4 bases and 1 base, with 5 bases remaining between them. CDR3 bases: TGTGCCAGCAGTTCTTCTTCCTACGAGCAGTACTTC. This gives the protein CASSSSSYEQYF. The variable domain in full, with the rest retrieved from reference TRBV28 and TRBJ2-7, is DVKVTQSSRYLVKRTGEKVFLECVQDMDHENMFWYRQDPGLGLRLIYFSYDVKMKEKGDIPEGYSVSREKKERFSLILESASTNQTSMYLCASSSSSYEQYFGPGTRLTVT.

J is TRBJ2-7 and V is TRBV7-6; D is perhaps TRBD1 (5 bases). Between the trimmed V and J ends, which lost 4 bases and 2 bases, there was a span of 15 bases. Germline CDR1 SGHVS, CDR2 FNYEAQ. The CDR3 runs to 15 residues. In DNA, the CDR3 is TGTGCCAGCAGCTCGTACAGACAGATAGCCTACGAGCAGTACTTC. This codes for CASSSYRQIAYEQYF.

Concerning this clone itself: Sequence at one end of the junction differs from germline and may be a read error. V gene TRBV7-2 combines with J gene TRBJ2-7; D may be TRBD1 (6 bases). The CDR3 totals 15 residues. Germline CDR1 SGHTA, CDR2 FQGNSA. In DNA form, the CDR3 reads TGTGTCAGCAGCTTCGCCGGGACACCAAACTACGAGCAGTACTTC. Its translation: CVSSFAGTPNYEQYF.

The chain uses TRBV10-3 and TRBJ2-5, with 8 positions matching TRBD2. Germline V gives CDR1 ENHRY, CDR2 SYGVKD. The V gene end was trimmed by 2 bases and the J gene end by 2 bases; junction bases not matched to a gene: 4. The CDR3 is made up of 15 amino acids. The CDR3 region has the DNA TGTGCCATCAGTGAGGCGGGAGGAGGGCAAGAGACCCAGTACTTC. As protein: CAISEAGGGQETQYF.

This chain joins TRBV2 and TRBJ1-3, with D uncertain. The germline CDR1 and CDR2 sequences are SNHLY and FYNNEI. V shed 6 bases and J shed 2 bases, with 11 bases lying between them. The CDR3 consists of 14 residues. The CDR3 sequence is CASSDLITGNTIYF. The CDR3 nucleotides read TGTGCCAGCAGCGACTTGATAACTGGAAACACCATATATTTT.

The chain joins TRBV11-2 to TRBJ2-1, with a weak D call TRBD2 (7 bases). The CDR3 runs 15 residues. V was trimmed by 2 bases and J by 4 bases, leaving 12 bases between them. CDR1 is SGHAT and CDR2 is FQNNGV in the germline V gene. CDR3 amino acids: CASSLSRGGYNEQFF. CDR3 DNA: TGTGCCAGCAGCTTATCCAGGGGAGGGTACAATGAGCAGTTCTTC.

This clone occurred once. The V gene is TRBV6-1, the J gene TRBJ1-2; 9 bases match TRBD1. The trim removed 3 bases at V and 8 bases at J, leaving 4 bases unmatched. The CDR3 extends over 13 amino acids. Germline lookup yields CDR1 MNHNS and CDR2 SASEGT. The CDR3 spells CASSDLDRGGYTF. The CDR3 nucleotides read TGTGCCAGCAGTGACCTGGACAGGGGAGGCTACACCTTC.